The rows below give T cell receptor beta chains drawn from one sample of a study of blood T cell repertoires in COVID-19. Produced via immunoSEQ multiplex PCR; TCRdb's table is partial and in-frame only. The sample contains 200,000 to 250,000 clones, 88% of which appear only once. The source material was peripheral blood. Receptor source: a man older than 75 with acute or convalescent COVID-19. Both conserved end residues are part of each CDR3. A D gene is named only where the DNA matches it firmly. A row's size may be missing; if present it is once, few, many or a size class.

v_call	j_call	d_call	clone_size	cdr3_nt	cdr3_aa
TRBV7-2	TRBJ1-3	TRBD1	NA	TGTGCCAGCAGCAGCACAGGGGCCCGGGTTGGAAACACCATATATTTT	CASSSTGARVGNTIYF
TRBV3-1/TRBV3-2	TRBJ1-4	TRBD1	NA	TGTGCCAGCAGCCCAACAGGGGCGACTAATGAAAAACTGTTTTTT	CASSPTGATNEKLFF
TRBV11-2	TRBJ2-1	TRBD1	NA	TGTGCCAGCAGCGCATCCCGGGCGGGGACAGGGTACAATGAGCAGTTCTTC	CASSASRAGTGYNEQFF
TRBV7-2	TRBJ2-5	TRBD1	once	TGTGCCAGCAGCCGGACAGGGGGACTCCCGGGAGGGACCCAGTACTTC	CASSRTGGLPGGTQYF
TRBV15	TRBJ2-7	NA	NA	TGTGCCACCAGCAGAGATAGGGGGTACAGGGTGGGCGGCTACGAGCAGTACTTC	CATSRDRGYRVGGYEQYF
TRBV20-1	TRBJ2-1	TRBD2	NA	TGCAGTGCTAGTCCCGGGACTAGCGCACCCTACAATGAGCAGTTCTTC	CSASPGTSAPYNEQFF
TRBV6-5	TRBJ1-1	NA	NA	TGTGCCAGCACGGCCCGGGGGACCTTGGGTACTGAAGCTTTCTTT	CASTARGTLGTEAFF
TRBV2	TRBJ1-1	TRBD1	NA	TGTGCCACCTCACGGGAGGACAGGGGTGAGGTTGAAGCTTTCTTT	CATSREDRGEVEAFF
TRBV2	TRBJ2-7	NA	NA	TGTGCCAGCAGTGGGGCAGGTATTTCCTACGAGCAGTACTTC	CASSGAGISYEQYF
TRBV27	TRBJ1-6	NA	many	TGTGCCAGCAGTTTATCGACAGTCCCCACGATTCCCCTCCACTTT	CASSLSTVPTIPLHF
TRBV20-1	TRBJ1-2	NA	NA	TGCAGTGCGGCAGGTCCTTATGGCTACACCTTC	CSAAGPYGYTF
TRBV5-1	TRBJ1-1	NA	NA	TGCGCCAGCAGCTTTGATAAAAGGAGCACTGAAGCTTTCTTT	CASSFDKRSTEAFF
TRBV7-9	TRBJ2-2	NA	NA	TGTGCCAGCAGCAAGCTAGTTTCGAACACCGGGGAGCTGTTTTTT	CASSKLVSNTGELFF
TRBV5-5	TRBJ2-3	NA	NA	TGTGCCAGCAGCTTGGATCTCACAGATACGCAGTATTTT	CASSLDLTDTQYF
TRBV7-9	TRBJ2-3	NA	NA	TGTGCCAGCAGCTTACGAAGCGGGAGCACAGATACGCAGTATTTT	CASSLRSGSTDTQYF
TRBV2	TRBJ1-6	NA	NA	TGTGCCAGCGCATGGGGGGTTGGGAATTCACCCCTCCACTTT	CASAWGVGNSPLHF
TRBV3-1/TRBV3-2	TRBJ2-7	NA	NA	TGTGCCAGCAGCCAAGCGACAGCCGAGCAGTACTTC	CASSQATAEQYF
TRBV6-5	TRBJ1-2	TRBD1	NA	TGTGCCAGCAGTTACTCGGGACAGTCCATGGGCTACACCTTC	CASSYSGQSMGYTF
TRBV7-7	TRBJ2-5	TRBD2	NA	TGTGCTAGCAGCAGGAGCGGGGGACAAGAGACCCAGTACTTC	CASSRSGGQETQYF
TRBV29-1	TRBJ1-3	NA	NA	TGCAGCGCGCTAGGGGGCTCTGGAAACACCATATATTTT	CSALGGSGNTIYF
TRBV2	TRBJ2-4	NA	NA	TGTGCCAGCAGCAGACTACTAGCCAAAAACATTCAGTACTTC	CASSRLLAKNIQYF
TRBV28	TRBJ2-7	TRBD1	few	TGTGCCAGCAGTTTAGTGGCAGGGGGCTACGAGCAGTACTTC	CASSLVAGGYEQYF
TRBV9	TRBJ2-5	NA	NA	TGTGCCAGCAGCGTAGGGGGGGGCCCAGGGGAAGAGACCCAGTACTTC	CASSVGGGPGEETQYF
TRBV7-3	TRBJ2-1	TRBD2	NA	TGTGCCAGCAGCGCCCGGGGACTAGCGGGGGGGCCCGGCAATGAGCAGTTCTTC	CASSARGLAGGPGNEQFF
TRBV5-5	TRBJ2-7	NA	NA	TGTGCCAGCAGCCTTCAACCGACAGGTACCTACGAGCAGTACTTC	CASSLQPTGTYEQYF
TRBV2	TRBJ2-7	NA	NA	TGTGCCAGCAGTGATTGGGGGGACGGGAACTACGAGCAGTACTTC	CASSDWGDGNYEQYF
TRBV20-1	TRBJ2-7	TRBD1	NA	TGCAGTGCTAGTGGGACAGGTGGTTCAGGCTCCTACGAGCAGTACTTC	CSASGTGGSGSYEQYF